There are many counts of the clone carrying this TCR beta chain. Its antigen is currently unknown. TCRdb used MiXCR to reprocess the 5' RACE reads, holding one entry per CDR3 protein. The data hold roughly 70,000 distinct CDR3 sequences, with approximately 4.1% observed a single time. The source of the sample is a study of neurological immune-mediated disorders. Study results and limitations: According to phylogenetic grouping, one related-CDR3 cluster, a possible signature, contained the repertoires of 18 of 34 multiple sclerosis patients.

Trimming took 4 bases from V and 8 from J; bases not matched to a gene: 6. In germline, CDR1 is SGHRS, CDR2 YFSETQ. This CDR3 has 14 residues. The chain joins TRBV5-1 to TRBJ2-1; TRBD1 agrees at 10 bases. Sequences were obtained from PBMCs. This receptor was identified in a man aged 30-40 years with multiple sclerosis. The CDR3 here is CASSQGTGEDEQFF. The CDR3, as DNA: TGCGCCAGCAGCCAAGGGACAGGGGAGGATGAGCAGTTCTTC.